This TCR beta chain was sequenced for a study of cytomegalovirus exposure and HLA in healthy donors. On the study more broadly: Sequencing of about 179 million T cells in an earlier analysis found some 100 million unique TCR beta sequences.

This clone showed up just once. Its antigen is undetermined. General study points: There were some V segments, including TRBV6-2 and TRBV6-3, excluded as indistinguishable. According to an earlier analysis, most TCR beta V segments yielded productive rearrangements about 90% or about 30% of the time. Common viral pathogens were later found to be apparently linked to several of the most significant clusters.

Germline V gene data show CDR1 as MNHNS and CDR2 as SASEGT. The CDR3 is made up of 15 amino acids. The V end lost 1 base, the J end lost 2 bases, and 12 bases lay between the germline ends. The primer mix had 60 Vbeta and 13 Jbeta primers. Data came from immunoSEQ multiplex PCR; TCRdb stores just in-frame clones and leaves some out. The table includes about 120,000 clones, 63% detected once. The chain recombines TRBV6-1 with TRBJ2-7; a weak D match, TRBD1 (6 bases). The sequenced material came from PBMCs. The TCR comes from a man in his forties or fifties in good health and CMV-seropositive. CDR3 nucleotide sequence: TGTGCCAGCAGTGAAGTTCAGGGGACACCCTACGAGCAGTACTTC. Protein sequence: CASSEVQGTPYEQYF.